Ten or more counts support the clone carrying this TCR beta chain. No antigen is known for it. Using its own MiXCR run on the 5' RACE reads, TCRdb lists one record per CDR3 protein. The data show 100,000 to 150,000 distinct CDR3 sequences, around 8.5% seen once. The data originate from a study of CD8 T cells in ankylosing spondylitis. Overall study results and limits: The authors reported significant enrichment of disease-linked clones in matched ankylosing spondylitis synovial fluid. Disease-linked clones were CD8+ and relatively rare in peripheral blood. There were earlier reports of some motif variants in reactive arthritis synovial fluid and blood.

Between the trimmed V and J ends, which lost 0 bases and 4 bases, there was a span of 10 bases. CDR3 length equals 14 residues. Germline-derived CDR1 and CDR2 are DFQATT and SNEGSKA (reference sequence). The sequencing input was blood, either unsorted or a sorted T cell fraction (not recorded which). The sequence derives from a male donor with ankylosing spondylitis or in good health (not recorded which). The chain recombines TRBV20-1 with TRBJ2-1; possible D gene TRBD2, 6 bases. In nucleotides, the CDR3 is TGCAGTGCTAGAGACCTTAGCGGATACAATGAGCAGTTCTTC. Protein product: CSARDLSGYNEQFF.